Reported below is one T cell receptor (beta chain). As yet, its antigen is unknown. This sample was taken from a study of OX40 agonist ivuxolimab in advanced cancers. Looking at the study overall: A diagnosis of hepatocellular carcinoma, melanoma, renal cell or head and neck cancer was present in dose-escalation patients.

Produced via immunoSEQ multiplex PCR; TCRdb's table is partial and in-frame only. This sample has 65,000 to 90,000 clones, with more than 85% found just once. Overall study findings and caveats: Partly responding patients at 0.1-3.0 mg/kg showed some of the smallest clonal expansion. At 0.1 to 3.0 mg/kg and by week 6, clonal expansion occurred in CD4+ and CD8+ blood T cells.

The CDR3 loop spans 17 amino acids. V dropped 4 bases and J dropped 8; count of bases not matched to a gene: 15. Germline V lookup: CDR1 LNHDA, CDR2 SQIVND (reference sequence). The sample was CD4+ or CD8+ T cells sorted from blood, taken in a trial of the OX40 agonist ivuxolimab. The source of this sequence is an adult with an advanced solid tumor such as melanoma, head and neck, liver or kidney cancer. This chain connects TRBV19 to TRBJ1-4; 8 nucleotides line up with TRBD1. The CDR3 DNA reads TGTGCCAGTAGTACTGACAGGGGCCGACCTGCTGTAGAAAAACTGTTTTTT. As protein: CASSTDRGRPAVEKLFF.